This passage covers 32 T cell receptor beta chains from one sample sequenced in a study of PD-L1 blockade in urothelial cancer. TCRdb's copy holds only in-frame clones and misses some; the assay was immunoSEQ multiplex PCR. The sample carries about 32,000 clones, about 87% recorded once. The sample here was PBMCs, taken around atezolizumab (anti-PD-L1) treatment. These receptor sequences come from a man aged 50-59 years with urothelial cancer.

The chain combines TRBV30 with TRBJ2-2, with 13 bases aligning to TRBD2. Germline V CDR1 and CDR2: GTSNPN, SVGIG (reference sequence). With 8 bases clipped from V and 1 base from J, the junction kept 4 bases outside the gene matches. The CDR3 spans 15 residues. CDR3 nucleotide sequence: TGTGCCCAACTAGCGGGAGGGTGGAACACCGGGGAGCTGTTTTTT. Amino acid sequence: CAQLAGGWNTGELFF.

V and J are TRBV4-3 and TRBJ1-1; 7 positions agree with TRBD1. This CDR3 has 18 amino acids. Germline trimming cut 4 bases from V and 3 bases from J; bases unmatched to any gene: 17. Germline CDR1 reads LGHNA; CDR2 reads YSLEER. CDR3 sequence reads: CASSPSGTERSRHTEAFF. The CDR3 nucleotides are TGCGCCAGCAGCCCGTCCGGGACAGAGCGGTCGCGACACACTGAAGCTTTCTTT.

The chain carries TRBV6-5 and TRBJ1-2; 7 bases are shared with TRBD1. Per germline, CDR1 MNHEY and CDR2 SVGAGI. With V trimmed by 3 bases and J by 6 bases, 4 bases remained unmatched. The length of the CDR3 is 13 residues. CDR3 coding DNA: TGTGCCAGCAGTTATCAAACAGGGGATGGCTACACCTTC. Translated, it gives CASSYQTGDGYTF.

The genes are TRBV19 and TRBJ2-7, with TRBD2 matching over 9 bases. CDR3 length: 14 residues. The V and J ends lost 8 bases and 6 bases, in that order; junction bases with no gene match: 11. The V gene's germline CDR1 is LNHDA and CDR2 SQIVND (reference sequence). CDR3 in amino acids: CASSGGLAYAEQYF. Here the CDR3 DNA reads TGTGCCAGTTCGGGGGGACTAGCCTATGCCGAGCAGTACTTC. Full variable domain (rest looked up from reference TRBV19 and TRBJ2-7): DGGITQSPKYLFRKEGQNVTLSCEQNLNHDAMYWYRQDPGQGLRLIYYSQIVNDFQKGDIAEGYSVSREKKESFPLTVTSAQKNPTAFYLCASSGGLAYAEQYFGPGTRLTVT.

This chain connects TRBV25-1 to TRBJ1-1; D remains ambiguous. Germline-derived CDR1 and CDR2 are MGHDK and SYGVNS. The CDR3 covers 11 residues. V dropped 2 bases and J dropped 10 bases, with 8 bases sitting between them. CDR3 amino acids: CASSETGGAFF. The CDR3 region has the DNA TGTGCCAGCAGTGAAACGGGAGGAGCTTTCTTT.

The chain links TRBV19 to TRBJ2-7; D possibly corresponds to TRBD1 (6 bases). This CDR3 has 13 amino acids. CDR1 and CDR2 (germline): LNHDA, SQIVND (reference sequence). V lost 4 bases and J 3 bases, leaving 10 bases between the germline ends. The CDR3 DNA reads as TGTGCCAGTAGTAACAGGGTGGACTACGAGCAGTACTTC. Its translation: CASSNRVDYEQYF.

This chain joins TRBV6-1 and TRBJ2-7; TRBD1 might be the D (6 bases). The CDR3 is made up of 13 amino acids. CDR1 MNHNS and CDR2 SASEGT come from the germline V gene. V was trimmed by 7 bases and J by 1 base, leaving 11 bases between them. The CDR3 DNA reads TGTGCCAGCAATCAAAGGGGGTCCTACGAGCAGTACTTC. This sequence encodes CASNQRGSYEQYF.

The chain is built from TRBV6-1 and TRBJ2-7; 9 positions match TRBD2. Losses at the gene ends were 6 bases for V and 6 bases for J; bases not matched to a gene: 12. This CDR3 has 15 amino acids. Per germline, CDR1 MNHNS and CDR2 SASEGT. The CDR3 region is CASSVGTSSLPEQYF. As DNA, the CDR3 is TGTGCCAGCAGCGTGGGGACTAGCTCGCTCCCCGAGCAGTACTTC.

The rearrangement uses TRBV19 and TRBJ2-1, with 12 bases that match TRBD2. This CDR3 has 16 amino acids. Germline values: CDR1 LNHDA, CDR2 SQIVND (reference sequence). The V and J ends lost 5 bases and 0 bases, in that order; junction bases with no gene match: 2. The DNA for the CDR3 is TGTGCCAGTAGTCCGACTAGCGGGGGCTCCTACAATGAGCAGTTCTTC. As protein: CASSPTSGGSYNEQFF. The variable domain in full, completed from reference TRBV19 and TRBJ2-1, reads DGGITQSPKYLFRKEGQNVTLSCEQNLNHDAMYWYRQDPGQGLRLIYYSQIVNDFQKGDIAEGYSVSREKKESFPLTVTSAQKNPTAFYLCASSPTSGGSYNEQFFGPGTRLTVL.

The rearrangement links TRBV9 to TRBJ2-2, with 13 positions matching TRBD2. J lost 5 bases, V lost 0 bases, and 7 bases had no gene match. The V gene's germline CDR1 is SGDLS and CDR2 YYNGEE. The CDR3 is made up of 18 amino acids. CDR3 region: CASSVGTSGGAWTGELFF. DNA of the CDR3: TGTGCCAGCAGCGTAGGAACTAGCGGGGGGGCATGGACCGGGGAGCTGTTTTTT.

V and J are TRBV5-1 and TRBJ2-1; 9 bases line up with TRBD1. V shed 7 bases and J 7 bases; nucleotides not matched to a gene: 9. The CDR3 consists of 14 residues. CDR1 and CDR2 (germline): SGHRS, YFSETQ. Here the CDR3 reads CASGGTGNLNEQFF. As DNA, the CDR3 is TGCGCCAGCGGGGGGACAGGGAATTTAAATGAGCAGTTCTTC.

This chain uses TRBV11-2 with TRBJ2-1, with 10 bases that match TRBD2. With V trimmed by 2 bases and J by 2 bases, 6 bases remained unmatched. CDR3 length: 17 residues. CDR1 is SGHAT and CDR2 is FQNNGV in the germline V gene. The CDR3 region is CASSLTLSGGAYNEQFF. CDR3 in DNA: TGTGCCAGCAGCTTAACGCTCAGCGGGGGGGCCTACAATGAGCAGTTCTTC. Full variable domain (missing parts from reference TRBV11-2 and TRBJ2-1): EAGVAQSPRYKIIEKRQSVAFWCNPISGHATLYWYQQILGQGPKLLIQFQNNGVVDDSQLPKDRFSAERLKGVDSTLKIQPAKLEDSAVYLCASSLTLSGGAYNEQFFGPGTRLTVL.

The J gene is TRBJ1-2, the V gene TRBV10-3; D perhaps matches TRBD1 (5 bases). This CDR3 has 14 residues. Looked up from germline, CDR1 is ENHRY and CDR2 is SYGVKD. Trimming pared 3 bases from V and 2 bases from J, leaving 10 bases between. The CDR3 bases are TGTGCCATCAGTGAAGGGGCCTCCAACTATGGCTACACCTTC. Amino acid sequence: CAISEGASNYGYTF.

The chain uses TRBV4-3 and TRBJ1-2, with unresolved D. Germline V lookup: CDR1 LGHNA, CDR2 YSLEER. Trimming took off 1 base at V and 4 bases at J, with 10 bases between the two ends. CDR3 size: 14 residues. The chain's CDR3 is CASSQANSFYGYTF. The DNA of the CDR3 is TGCGCCAGCAGCCAAGCCAACAGTTTCTATGGCTACACCTTC.

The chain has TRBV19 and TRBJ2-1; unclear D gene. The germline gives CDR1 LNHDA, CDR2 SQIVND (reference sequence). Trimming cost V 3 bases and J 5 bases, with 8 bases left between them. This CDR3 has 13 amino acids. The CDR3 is CASSIGHNNEQFF. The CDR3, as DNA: TGTGCCAGTAGTATTGGGCACAACAATGAGCAGTTCTTC.

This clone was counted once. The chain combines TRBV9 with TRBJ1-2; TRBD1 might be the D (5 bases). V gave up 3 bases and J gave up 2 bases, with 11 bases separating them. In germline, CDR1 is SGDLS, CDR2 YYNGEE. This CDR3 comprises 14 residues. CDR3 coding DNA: TGTGCCAGCAGCGAATTTGGGGCAAACTATGGCTACACCTTC. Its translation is CASSEFGANYGYTF. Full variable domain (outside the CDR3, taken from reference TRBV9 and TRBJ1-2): DSGVTQTPKHLITATGQRVTLRCSPRSGDLSVYWYQQSLDQGLQFLIQYYNGEERAKGNILERFSAQQFPDLHSELNLSSLELGDSALYFCASSEFGANYGYTFGSGTRLTVV.

CDR3 DNA: TGTGCCAGCAGAAGACCGGGACACGAGGGGACCGGGGAGCTGTTTTTT. This sequence encodes CASRRPGHEGTGELFF. The V call is TRBV25-1, the J call TRBJ2-2; maybe TRBD1 (6 bases). Germline CDR1 MGHDK, CDR2 SYGVNS. This CDR3 contains 16 residues. V lost 6 bases, J lost 5 bases, and 19 bases lay in between.

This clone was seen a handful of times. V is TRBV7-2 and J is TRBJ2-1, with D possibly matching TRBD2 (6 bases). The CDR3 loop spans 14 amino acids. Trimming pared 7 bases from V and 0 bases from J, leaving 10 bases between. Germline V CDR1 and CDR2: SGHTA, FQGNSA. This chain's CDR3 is CASMAGFSYNEQFF. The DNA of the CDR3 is TGTGCCAGCATGGCGGGGTTCTCCTACAATGAGCAGTTCTTC.

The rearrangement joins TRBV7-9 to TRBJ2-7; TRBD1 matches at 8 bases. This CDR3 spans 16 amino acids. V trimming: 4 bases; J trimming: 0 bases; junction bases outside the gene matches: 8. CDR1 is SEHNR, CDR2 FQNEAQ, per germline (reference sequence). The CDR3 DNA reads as TGTGCCAGCAGCTCCATTACAGGGACAGGCTCCTACGAGCAGTACTTC. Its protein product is CASSSITGTGSYEQYF.

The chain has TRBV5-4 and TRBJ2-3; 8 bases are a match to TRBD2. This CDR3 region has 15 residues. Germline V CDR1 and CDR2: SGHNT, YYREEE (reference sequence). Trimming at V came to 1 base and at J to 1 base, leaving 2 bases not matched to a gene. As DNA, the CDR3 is TGTGCCAGCAGCTTGCCGGGACTAGGCACAGATACGCAGTATTTT. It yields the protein CASSLPGLGTDTQYF.

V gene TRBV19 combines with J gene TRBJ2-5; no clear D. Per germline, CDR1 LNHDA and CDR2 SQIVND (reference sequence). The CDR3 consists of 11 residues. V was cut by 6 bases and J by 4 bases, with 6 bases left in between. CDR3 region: CASSYLETQYF. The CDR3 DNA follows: TGTGCCAGTAGCTATCTAGAGACCCAGTACTTC.

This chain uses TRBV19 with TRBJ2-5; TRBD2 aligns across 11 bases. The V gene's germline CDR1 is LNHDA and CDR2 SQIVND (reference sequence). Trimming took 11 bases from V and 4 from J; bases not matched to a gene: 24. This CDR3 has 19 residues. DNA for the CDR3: TGTGCCCCCCTGGCCTCGGGAGCGGGACTAGCGGAGACGGGAGAGACCCAGTACTTC. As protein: CAPLASGAGLAETGETQYF. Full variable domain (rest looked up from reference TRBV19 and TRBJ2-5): DGGITQSPKYLFRKEGQNVTLSCEQNLNHDAMYWYRQDPGQGLRLIYYSQIVNDFQKGDIAEGYSVSREKKESFPLTVTSAQKNPTAFYLCAPLASGAGLAETGETQYFGPGTRLLVL.

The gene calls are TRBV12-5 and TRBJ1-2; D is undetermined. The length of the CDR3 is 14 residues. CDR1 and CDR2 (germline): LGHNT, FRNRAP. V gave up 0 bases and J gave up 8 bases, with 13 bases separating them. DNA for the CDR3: TGTGCTAGTGGTTTGGTACCTCCCGGGAAAGGCTACACCTTC. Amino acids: CASGLVPPGKGYTF.

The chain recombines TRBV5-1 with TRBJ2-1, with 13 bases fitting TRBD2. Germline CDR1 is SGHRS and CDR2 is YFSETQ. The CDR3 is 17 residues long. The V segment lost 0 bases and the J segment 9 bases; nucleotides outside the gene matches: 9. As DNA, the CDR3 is TGCGCCAGCAGCTTGGACGCACTAGCGGGGGGGTCCGGTGAGCAGTTCTTC. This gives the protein CASSLDALAGGSGEQFF.

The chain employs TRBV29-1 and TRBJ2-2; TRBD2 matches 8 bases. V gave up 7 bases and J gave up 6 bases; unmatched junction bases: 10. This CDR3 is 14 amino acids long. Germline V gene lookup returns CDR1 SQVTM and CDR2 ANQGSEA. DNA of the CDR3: TGCAGCGCTGGGGGCGGGAGGACCGCCGGGGAGCTGTTTTTT. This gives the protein CSAGGGRTAGELFF.

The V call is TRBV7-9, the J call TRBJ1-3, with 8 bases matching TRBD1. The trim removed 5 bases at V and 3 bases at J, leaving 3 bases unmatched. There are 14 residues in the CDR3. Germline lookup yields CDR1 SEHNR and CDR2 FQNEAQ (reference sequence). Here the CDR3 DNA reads TGTGCCAGCAGCCGGACAGGGTATGGAAACACCATATATTTT. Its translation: CASSRTGYGNTIYF.

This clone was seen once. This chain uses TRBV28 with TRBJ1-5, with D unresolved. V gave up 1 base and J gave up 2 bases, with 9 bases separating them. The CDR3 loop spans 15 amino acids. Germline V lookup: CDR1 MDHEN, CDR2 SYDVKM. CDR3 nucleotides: TGTGCCAGCAGTTTATCGGGGTTTGGCAATCAGCCCCAGCATTTT. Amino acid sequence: CASSLSGFGNQPQHF.

CDR3: CATGEGMNTEAFF. CDR3 DNA sequence: TGTGCCACCGGGGAGGGAATGAACACTGAAGCTTTCTTT. This chain joins TRBV15 and TRBJ1-1, with D uncertain. Trimming cost V 8 bases and J 0 bases, with 10 bases left between them. Germline V gene lookup returns CDR1 LNHNV and CDR2 YYDKDF (reference sequence). This CDR3 region has 13 residues.

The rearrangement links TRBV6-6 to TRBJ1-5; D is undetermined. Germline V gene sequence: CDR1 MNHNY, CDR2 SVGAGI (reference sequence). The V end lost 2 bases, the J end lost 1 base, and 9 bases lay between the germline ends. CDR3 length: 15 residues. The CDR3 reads CASSYDGRSNQPQHF. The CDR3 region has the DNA TGTGCCAGCAGTTACGACGGGAGAAGCAATCAGCCCCAGCATTTT.

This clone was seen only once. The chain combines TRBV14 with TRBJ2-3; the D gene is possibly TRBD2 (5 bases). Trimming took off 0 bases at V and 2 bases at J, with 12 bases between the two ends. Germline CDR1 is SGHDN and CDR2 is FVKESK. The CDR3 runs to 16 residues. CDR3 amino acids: CASSQDRRALTDTQYF. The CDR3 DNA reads TGTGCCAGCAGCCAAGATCGGCGGGCACTCACAGATACGCAGTATTTT.

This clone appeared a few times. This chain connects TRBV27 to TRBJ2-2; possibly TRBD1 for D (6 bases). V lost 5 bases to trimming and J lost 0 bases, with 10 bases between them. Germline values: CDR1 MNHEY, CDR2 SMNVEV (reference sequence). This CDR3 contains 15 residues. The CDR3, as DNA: TGTGCCAGCAGTCGACAGGATTCGAACACCGGGGAGCTGTTTTTT. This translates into CASSRQDSNTGELFF.

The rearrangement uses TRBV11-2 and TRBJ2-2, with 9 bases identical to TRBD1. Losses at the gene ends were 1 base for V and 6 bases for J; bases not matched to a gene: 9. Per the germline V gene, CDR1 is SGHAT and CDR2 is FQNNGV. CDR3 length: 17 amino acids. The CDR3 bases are TGTGCCAGCAGCTTAGTGGGGGGGGGACAGGGAGCCGGGGAGCTGTTTTTT. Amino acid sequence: CASSLVGGGQGAGELFF. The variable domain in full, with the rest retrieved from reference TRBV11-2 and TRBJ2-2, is EAGVAQSPRYKIIEKRQSVAFWCNPISGHATLYWYQQILGQGPKLLIQFQNNGVVDDSQLPKDRFSAERLKGVDSTLKIQPAKLEDSAVYLCASSLVGGGQGAGELFFGEGSRLTVL.